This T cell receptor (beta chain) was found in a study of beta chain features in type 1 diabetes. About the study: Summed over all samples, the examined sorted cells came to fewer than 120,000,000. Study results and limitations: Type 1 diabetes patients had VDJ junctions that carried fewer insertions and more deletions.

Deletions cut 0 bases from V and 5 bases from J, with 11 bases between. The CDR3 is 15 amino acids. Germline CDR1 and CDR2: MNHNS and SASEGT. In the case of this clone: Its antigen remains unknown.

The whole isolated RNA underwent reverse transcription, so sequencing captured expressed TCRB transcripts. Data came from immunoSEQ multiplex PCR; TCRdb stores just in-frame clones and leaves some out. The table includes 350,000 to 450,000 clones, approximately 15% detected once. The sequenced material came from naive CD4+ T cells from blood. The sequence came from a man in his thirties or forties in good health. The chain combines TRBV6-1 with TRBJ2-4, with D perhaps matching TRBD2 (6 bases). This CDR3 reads CASSEAGRRENIQYF. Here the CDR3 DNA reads TGTGCCAGCAGTGAAGCGGGACGGAGGGAAAACATTCAGTACTTC.